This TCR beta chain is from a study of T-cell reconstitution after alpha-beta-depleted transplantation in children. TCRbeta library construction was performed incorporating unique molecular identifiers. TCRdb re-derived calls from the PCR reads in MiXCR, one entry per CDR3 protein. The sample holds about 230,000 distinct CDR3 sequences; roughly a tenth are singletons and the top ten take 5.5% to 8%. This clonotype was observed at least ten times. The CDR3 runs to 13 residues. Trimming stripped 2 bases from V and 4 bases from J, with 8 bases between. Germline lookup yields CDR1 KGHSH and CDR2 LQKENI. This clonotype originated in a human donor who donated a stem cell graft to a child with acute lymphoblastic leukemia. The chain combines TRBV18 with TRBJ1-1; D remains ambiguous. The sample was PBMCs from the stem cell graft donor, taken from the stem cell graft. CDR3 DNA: TGTGCCAGCTCACCATTACAGAGCACTGAAGCTTTCTTT. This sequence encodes CASSPLQSTEAFF.